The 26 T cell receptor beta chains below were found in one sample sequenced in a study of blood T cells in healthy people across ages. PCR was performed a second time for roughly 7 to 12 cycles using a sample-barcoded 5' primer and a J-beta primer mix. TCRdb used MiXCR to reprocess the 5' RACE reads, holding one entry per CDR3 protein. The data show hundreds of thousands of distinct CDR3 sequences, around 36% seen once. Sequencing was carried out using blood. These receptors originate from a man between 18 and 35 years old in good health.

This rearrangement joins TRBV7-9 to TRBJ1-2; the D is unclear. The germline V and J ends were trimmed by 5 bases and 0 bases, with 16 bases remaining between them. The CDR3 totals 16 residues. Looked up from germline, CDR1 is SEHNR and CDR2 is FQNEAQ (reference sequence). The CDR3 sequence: CASSLGSNSPNYGYTF. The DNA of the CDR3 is TGTGCCAGCAGCCTCGGGAGCAATTCTCCTAACTATGGCTACACCTTC.

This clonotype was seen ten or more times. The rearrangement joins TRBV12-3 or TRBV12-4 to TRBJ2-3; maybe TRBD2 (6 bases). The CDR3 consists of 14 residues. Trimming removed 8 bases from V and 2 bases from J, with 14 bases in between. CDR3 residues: CASHWGGYTDTQYF. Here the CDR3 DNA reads TGTGCCAGCCATTGGGGAGGTTACACAGATACGCAGTATTTT.

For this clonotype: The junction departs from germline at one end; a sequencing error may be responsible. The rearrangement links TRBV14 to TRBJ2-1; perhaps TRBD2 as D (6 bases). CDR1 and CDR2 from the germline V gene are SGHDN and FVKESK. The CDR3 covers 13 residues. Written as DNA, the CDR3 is TGTGCCAGCAGCCCCCCGGACTACGATGAGCAGTTCTTC. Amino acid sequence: CASSPPDYDEQFF.

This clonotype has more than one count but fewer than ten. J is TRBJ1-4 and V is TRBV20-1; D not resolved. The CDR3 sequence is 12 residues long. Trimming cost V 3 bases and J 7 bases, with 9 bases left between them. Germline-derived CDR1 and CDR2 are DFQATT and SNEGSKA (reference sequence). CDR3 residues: CSARLNGEKLFF. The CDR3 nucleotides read TGCAGTGCTAGGTTAAATGGTGAAAAACTGTTTTTT.

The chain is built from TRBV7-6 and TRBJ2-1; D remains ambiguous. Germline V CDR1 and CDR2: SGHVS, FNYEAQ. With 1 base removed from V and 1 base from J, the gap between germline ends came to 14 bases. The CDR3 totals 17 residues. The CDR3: CASSLGPSVRSYNEQFF. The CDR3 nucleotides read TGTGCCAGCAGCTTAGGGCCCTCTGTACGATCCTACAATGAGCAGTTCTTC.

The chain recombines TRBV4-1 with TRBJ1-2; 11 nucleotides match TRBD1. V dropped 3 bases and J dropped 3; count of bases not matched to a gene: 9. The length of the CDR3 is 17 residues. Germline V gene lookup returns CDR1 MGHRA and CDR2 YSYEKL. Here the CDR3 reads CASSHQNRDRGYYGYTF. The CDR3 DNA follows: TGCGCCAGCAGCCACCAAAACCGGGACAGGGGGTACTATGGCTACACCTTC.

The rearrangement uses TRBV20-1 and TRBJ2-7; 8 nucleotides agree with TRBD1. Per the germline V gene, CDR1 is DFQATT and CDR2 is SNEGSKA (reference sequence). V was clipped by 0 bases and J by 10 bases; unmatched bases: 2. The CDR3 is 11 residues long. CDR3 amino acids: CSARDDRGQYF. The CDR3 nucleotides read TGCAGTGCTAGAGATGACAGGGGACAGTACTTC.

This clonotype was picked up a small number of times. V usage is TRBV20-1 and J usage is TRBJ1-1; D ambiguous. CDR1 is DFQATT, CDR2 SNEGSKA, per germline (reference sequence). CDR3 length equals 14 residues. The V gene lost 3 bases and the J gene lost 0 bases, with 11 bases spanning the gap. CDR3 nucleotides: TGCAGTGCTAGTAGTATAGTGGTGAACACTGAAGCTTTCTTT. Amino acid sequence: CSASSIVVNTEAFF.

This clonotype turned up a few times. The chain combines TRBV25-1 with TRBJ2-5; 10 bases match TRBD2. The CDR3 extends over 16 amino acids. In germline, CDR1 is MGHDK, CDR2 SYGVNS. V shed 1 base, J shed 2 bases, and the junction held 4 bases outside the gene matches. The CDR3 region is CASSEWSGGEQETQYF. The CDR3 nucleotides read TGTGCCAGCAGTGAATGGAGCGGGGGGGAGCAAGAGACCCAGTACTTC.

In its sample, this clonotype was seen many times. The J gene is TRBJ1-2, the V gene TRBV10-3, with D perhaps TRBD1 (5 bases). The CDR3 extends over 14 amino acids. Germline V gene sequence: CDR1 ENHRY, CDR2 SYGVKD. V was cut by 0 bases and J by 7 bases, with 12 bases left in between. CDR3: CAISESKWGLGYTF. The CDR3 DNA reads TGTGCCATCAGTGAGTCTAAGTGGGGCCTTGGCTACACCTTC.

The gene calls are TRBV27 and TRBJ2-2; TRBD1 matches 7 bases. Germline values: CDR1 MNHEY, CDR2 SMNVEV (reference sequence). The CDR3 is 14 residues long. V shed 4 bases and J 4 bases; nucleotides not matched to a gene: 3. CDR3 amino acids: CASSSYRGTGELFF. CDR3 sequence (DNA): TGTGCCAGCAGTTCCTACAGGGGCACCGGGGAGCTGTTTTTT.

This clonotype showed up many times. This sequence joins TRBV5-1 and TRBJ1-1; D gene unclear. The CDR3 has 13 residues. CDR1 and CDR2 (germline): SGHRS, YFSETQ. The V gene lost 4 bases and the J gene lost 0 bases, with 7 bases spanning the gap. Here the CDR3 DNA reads TGCGCCAGCAGCAGGGTTATGAACACTGAAGCTTTCTTT. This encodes CASSRVMNTEAFF.

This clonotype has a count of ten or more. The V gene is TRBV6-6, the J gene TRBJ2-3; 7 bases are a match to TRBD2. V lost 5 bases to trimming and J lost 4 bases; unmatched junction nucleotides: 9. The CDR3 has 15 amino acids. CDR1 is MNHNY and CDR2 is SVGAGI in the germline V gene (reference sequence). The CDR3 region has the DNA TGTGCCAGCAGTCCCCGAGGCCTAGCGGCAGATACGCAGTATTTT. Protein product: CASSPRGLAADTQYF.

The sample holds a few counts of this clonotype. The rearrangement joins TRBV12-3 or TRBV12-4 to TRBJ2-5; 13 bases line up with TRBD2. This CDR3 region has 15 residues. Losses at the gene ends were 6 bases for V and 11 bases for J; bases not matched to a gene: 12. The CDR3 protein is CASRLAGGLYNEQYF. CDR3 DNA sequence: TGTGCCAGCAGACTAGCGGGGGGGCTTTACAATGAGCAGTACTTC.

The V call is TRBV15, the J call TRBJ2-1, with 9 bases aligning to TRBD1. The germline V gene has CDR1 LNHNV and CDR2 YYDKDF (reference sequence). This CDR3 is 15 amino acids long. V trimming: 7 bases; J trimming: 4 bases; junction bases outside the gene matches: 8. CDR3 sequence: CATTVGQGLYNEQFF. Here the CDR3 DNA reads TGTGCCACCACCGTGGGACAGGGACTGTACAATGAGCAGTTCTTC.

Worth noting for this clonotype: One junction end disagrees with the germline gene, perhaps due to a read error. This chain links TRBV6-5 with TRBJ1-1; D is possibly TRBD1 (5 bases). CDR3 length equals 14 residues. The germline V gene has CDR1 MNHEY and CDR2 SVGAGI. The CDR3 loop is CASRAGGMNAEAFF. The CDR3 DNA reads TGTGCCAGCAGAGCTGGGGGAATGAACGCTGAAGCATTCTTT.

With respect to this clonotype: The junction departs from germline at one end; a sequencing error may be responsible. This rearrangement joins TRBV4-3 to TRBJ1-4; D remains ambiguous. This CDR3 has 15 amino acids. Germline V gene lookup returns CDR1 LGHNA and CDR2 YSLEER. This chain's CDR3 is CASSQEFWSNEELFF. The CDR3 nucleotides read TGCGCCAGCAGCCAAGAGTTTTGGTCTAATGAAGAACTGTTTTTT.

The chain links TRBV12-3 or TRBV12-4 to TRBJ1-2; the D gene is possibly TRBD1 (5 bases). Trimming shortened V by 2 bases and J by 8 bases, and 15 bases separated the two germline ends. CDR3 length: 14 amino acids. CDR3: CASSLQGATGGYTF. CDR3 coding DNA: TGTGCCAGCAGTTTACAGGGAGCGACGGGGGGCTACACCTTC.

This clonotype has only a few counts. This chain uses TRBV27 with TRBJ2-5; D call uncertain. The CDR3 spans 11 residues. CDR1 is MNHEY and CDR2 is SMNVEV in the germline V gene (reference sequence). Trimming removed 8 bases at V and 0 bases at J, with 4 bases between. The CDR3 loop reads CASGYQETQYF. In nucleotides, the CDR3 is TGTGCCAGCGGGTACCAAGAGACCCAGTACTTC.

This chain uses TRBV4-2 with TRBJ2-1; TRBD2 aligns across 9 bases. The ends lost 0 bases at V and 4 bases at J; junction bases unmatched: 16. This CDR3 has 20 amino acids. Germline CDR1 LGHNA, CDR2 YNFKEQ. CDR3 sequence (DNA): TGTGCCAGCAGCCAAGATCCAGGTACCAGCGGGGGGACTCTATACAATGAGCAGTTCTTC. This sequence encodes CASSQDPGTSGGTLYNEQFF.

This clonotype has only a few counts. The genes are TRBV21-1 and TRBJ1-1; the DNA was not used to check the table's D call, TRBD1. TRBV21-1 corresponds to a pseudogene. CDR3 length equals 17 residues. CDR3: CASSKATGGNSNTEAFF. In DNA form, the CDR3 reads TGTGCCAGCAGCAAAGCGACAGGGGGAAATTCGAACACTGAAGCTTTCTTT.

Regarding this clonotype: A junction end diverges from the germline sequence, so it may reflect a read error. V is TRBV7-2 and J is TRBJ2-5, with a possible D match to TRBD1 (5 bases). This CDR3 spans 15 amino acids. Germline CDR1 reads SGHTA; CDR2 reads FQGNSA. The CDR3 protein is CARSPFLGHEETQYF. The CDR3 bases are TGTGCCCGCAGCCCATTCCTAGGACACGAAGAGACCCAGTACTTC.

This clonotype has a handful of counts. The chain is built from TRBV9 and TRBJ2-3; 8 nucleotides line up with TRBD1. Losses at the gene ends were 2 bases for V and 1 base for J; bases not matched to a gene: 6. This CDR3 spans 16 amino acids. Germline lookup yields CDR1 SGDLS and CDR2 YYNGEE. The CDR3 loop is CASSVPTGEGTDTQYF. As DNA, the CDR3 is TGTGCCAGCAGCGTGCCGACAGGGGAAGGCACAGATACGCAGTATTTT.

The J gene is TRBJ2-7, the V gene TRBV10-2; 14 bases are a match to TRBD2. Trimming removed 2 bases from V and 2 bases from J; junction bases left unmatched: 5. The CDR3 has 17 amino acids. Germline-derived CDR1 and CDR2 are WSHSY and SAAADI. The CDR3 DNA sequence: TGCGCCAGCAGTGAGACCCGGACTAGCGGGAGGCCCTACGAGCAGTACTTC. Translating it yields CASSETRTSGRPYEQYF.

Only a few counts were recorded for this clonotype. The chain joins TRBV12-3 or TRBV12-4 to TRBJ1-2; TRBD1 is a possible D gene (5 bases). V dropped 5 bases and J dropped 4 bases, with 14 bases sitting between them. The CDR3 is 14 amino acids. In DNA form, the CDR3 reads TGTGCCAGCAGTGTGGCAGGGCGGGTCTATGGCTACACCTTC. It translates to CASSVAGRVYGYTF.

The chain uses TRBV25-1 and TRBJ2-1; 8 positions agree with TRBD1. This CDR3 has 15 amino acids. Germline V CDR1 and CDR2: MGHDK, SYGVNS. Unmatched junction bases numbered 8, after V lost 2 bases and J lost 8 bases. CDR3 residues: CASSEARTGQYEQFF. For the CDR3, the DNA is TGTGCCAGCAGTGAAGCTAGGACAGGGCAGTATGAGCAGTTCTTC.